The 18 T cell receptor beta chains in this list originate from one sample, sequenced in a study of T cell clones after liver transplantation. Repertoires were generated with immunoSEQ multiplex PCR, while TCRdb's copy carries only in-frame clones and drops some. The profile shows roughly 60,000 clones, approximately 70% of them singletons. The material sequenced was CD4+ T cells from blood, taken at the approximately 15-month timepoint. The receptors derive from a human patient who received a liver transplant. The T cells may come from the graft donor.

The rearrangement uses TRBV4-1 and TRBJ2-1; 10 bases map to TRBD2. V was clipped by 0 bases and J by 6 bases; unmatched bases: 5. Germline V gene data show CDR1 as MGHRA and CDR2 as YSYEKL. The CDR3 spans 16 residues. The CDR3 DNA sequence: TGCGCCAGCAGCCAAGAACCGGGACTAGCGAGCAATGAGCAGTTCTTC. It codes for CASSQEPGLASNEQFF.

This clone occurred a few times. In nucleotides, the CDR3 is TGTGCCAGCAGCTTAGGCACCGACACTGAAGCTTTCTTT. Its protein product is CASSLGTDTEAFF. The chain links TRBV7-7 to TRBJ1-1; D is unclear. CDR1 and CDR2 (germline): SSHAT, FNYEAQ (reference sequence). V was cut by 1 base and J by 3 bases, with 6 bases left in between. This CDR3 has 13 residues.

This clone appeared once. The chain recombines TRBV7-9 with TRBJ2-7; 10 bases are shared with TRBD1. V lost 0 bases to trimming and J lost 2 bases; unmatched junction nucleotides: 4. The CDR3 has 16 amino acids. Looked up from germline, CDR1 is SEHNR and CDR2 is FQNEAQ (reference sequence). CDR3: CASSLALGQGTYEQYV. The CDR3 DNA sequence: TGTGCCAGCAGCTTAGCGTTGGGACAGGGGACCTACGAGCAGTACGTC.

The J gene is TRBJ1-1, the V gene TRBV5-1, with D unclear. Trimming removed 0 bases from V and 1 base from J, with 10 bases in between. Per the germline V gene, CDR1 is SGHRS and CDR2 is YFSETQ. The CDR3 is made up of 15 amino acids. In DNA form, the CDR3 reads TGCGCCAGCAGCTTGGTCGGGCAGCAGAACACTGAAGCTTTCTTT. Amino acid sequence: CASSLVGQQNTEAFF. Complete variable domain (other parts from reference TRBV5-1 and TRBJ1-1): KAGVTQTPRYLIKTRGQQVTLSCSPISGHRSVSWYQQTPGQGLQFLFEYFSETQRNKGNFPGRFSGRQFSNSRSEMNVSTLELGDSALYLCASSLVGQQNTEAFFGQGTRLTVV.

The chain links TRBV18 to TRBJ2-3; D might be TRBD2 (6 bases). The CDR3 is 15 amino acids. Germline-derived CDR1 and CDR2 are KGHSH and LQKENI. Deletions cut 5 bases from V and 0 bases from J, with 12 bases between. CDR3 sequence reads: CASSLEGASTDTQYF. In DNA form, the CDR3 reads TGTGCCAGCTCATTGGAGGGTGCTAGCACAGATACGCAGTATTTT.

The chain combines TRBV28 with TRBJ2-7; D unresolved. CDR3 length: 12 amino acids. V gave up 3 bases and J gave up 2 bases, with 5 bases separating them. CDR1 is MDHEN, CDR2 SYDVKM, per germline. The CDR3 is CASSFWPYEQYF. In nucleotides, the CDR3 is TGTGCCAGCAGTTTTTGGCCCTACGAGCAGTACTTC.

The chain has TRBV14 and TRBJ2-7, with D uncertain. Trimming shortened V by 1 base and J by 3 bases, and 16 bases separated the two germline ends. The CDR3 runs to 16 residues. Germline V lookup: CDR1 SGHDN, CDR2 FVKESK. The CDR3 spells CASSQGRNPLLYEQYF. The CDR3 DNA reads TGTGCCAGCAGCCAAGGACGGAACCCTCTTCTCTACGAGCAGTACTTC.

The chain combines TRBV5-1 with TRBJ1-1, with D unclear. The V and J ends lost 0 bases and 2 bases respectively, with 17 bases between them. This CDR3 is built from 17 residues. Germline V CDR1 and CDR2: SGHRS, YFSETQ. The CDR3 here is CASSLGATGATNTEAFF. In DNA, the CDR3 is TGCGCCAGCAGCTTGGGAGCCACGGGAGCTACAAACACTGAAGCTTTCTTT.

The CDR3 region has the DNA TGTGCCAGCAGTCGGGTCCAAGAGACCCAGTACTTC. Protein: CASSRVQETQYF. The chain couples TRBV6-1 to TRBJ2-5; D remains ambiguous. The germline V and J ends were trimmed by 5 bases and 1 base, with 5 bases remaining between them. The germline V gene encodes CDR1 MNHNS and CDR2 SASEGT. The CDR3 totals 12 residues.

Ten or more counts support this clone. This chain uses TRBV2 with TRBJ2-2; D uncertain. This CDR3 contains 14 residues. V dropped 7 bases and J dropped 1 base, with 10 bases sitting between them. CDR1 is SNHLY and CDR2 is FYNNEI in the germline V gene. The CDR3 reads CASKATRNTGELFF. DNA of the CDR3: TGTGCCAGCAAGGCCACGCGGAACACCGGGGAGCTGTTTTTT.

The chain uses TRBV28 and TRBJ1-5, with a weak D call TRBD1 (5 bases). Between the trimmed V and J ends, which lost 4 bases and 7 bases, there was a span of 14 bases. CDR3 size: 14 residues. CDR1 and CDR2 (germline): MDHEN, SYDVKM. The CDR3 region has the DNA TGTGCCAGCAGTTCCTCAGGGTCAGGGCAGCCCCAGCATTTT. Translating gives CASSSSGSGQPQHF.

The chain uses TRBV5-1 and TRBJ1-6; D unclear. The V and J ends lost 3 bases and 7 bases respectively, with 8 bases between them. The CDR3 length is 13 residues. Per germline, CDR1 SGHRS and CDR2 YFSETQ. The CDR3 protein is CASSSIENSPLHF. The CDR3 nucleotides are TGCGCCAGCAGCTCGATTGAGAATTCACCCCTCCACTTT. The complete variable domain, with remaining parts taken from reference TRBV5-1 and TRBJ1-6, reads KAGVTQTPRYLIKTRGQQVTLSCSPISGHRSVSWYQQTPGQGLQFLFEYFSETQRNKGNFPGRFSGRQFSNSRSEMNVSTLELGDSALYLCASSSIENSPLHFGNGTRLTVT.

This clone has only a few counts. The V and J genes are TRBV14 and TRBJ1-6; no clear D. From germline, CDR1 is SGHDN and CDR2 FVKESK. The CDR3 runs 15 residues. V lost 0 bases and J lost 3, with 6 bases in between. The CDR3 region is CASSQDSGYNSPLHF. As DNA, the CDR3 is TGTGCCAGCAGCCAAGATTCAGGCTATAATTCACCCCTCCACTTT.

Regarding this clone: In the same sample, other DNA sequences code for this CDR3. V and J are TRBV9 and TRBJ2-2, with 10 bases fitting TRBD1. The junction had 6 bases not matched to a gene; V was cut back by 0 bases and J by 10 bases. The V gene's germline CDR1 is SGDLS and CDR2 YYNGEE. CDR3 length equals 15 residues. The DNA of the CDR3 is TGTGCCAGCAGCGTAGGACAGGGGGCGCTTCTGGAGCTGTTTTTT. Translating gives CASSVGQGALLELFF.

This clone was counted a few times. The J gene is TRBJ2-2, the V gene TRBV7-6, with D unclear. Trimming stripped 2 bases from V and 6 bases from J, with 7 bases between. Germline CDR1 and CDR2: SGHVS and FNYEAQ. The CDR3 extends over 13 amino acids. The CDR3 spells CASSLSVAGELFF. The CDR3 bases are TGTGCCAGCAGCTTAAGTGTGGCCGGGGAGCTGTTTTTT.

The chain has TRBV5-1 and TRBJ2-1; D not certain. Deletions cut 3 bases from V and 5 bases from J, with 18 bases between. In germline, CDR1 is SGHRS, CDR2 YFSETQ. The CDR3 consists of 16 residues. The CDR3 DNA follows: TGCGCCAGCAGCTGGATAGGGCCGACCACCAACAATGAGCAGTTCTTC. Translated: CASSWIGPTTNNEQFF.

This clone was seen more than once but under ten times. The V call is TRBV4-1, the J call TRBJ2-2; no firm D call. V dropped 0 bases and J dropped 6 bases, with 8 bases sitting between them. This CDR3 spans 14 amino acids. Germline loops: CDR1 MGHRA, CDR2 YSYEKL. CDR3 residues: CASSQDRIPGELFF. As DNA, the CDR3 is TGCGCCAGCAGCCAAGATAGAATTCCCGGGGAGCTGTTTTTT.

The chain links TRBV2 to TRBJ1-4, with a possible D match to TRBD1 (5 bases). In germline, CDR1 is SNHLY, CDR2 FYNNEI. The CDR3 sequence is 15 residues long. The germline V and J ends were trimmed by 6 bases and 2 bases, with 13 bases remaining between them. CDR3 sequence: CASRFGGFTNEKLFF. CDR3 nucleotide sequence: TGTGCCAGCAGGTTCGGGGGGTTCACTAATGAAAAACTGTTTTTT.